This T cell receptor beta chain stems from a study of response to subunit inactivated influenza vaccine. TCRdb re-called the RT-PCR reads with MiXCR, one entry per CDR3 protein. The sample consists of 860,000 or so distinct CDR3 sequences, around 20% of them appearing once. As concerns this clonotype: Its antigen is unknown.

The study, taken as a whole, reports: Researchers suggested that each seasonal influenza vaccination recruits few new T cells.

Sequences were derived from PBMCs from blood, sampled more than 4 days after vaccination. This TCR came from a man aged 50-59 years who received an inactivated influenza vaccine.

CDR3 region: CASGLNQETQYF. Here the CDR3 DNA reads TGTGCCAGCGGGCTAAACCAAGAGACCCAGTACTTC. V is TRBV12-3 or TRBV12-4 and J is TRBJ2-5; the D is unclear. This CDR3 is built from 12 residues. Trimming left V 8 bases short and J 0 bases short, with 7 bases between.